Listed here is a single T cell receptor (beta chain). Its specificity is unknown. The entry originates in a study of identical twins. Notes on the study in general: Beta out-of-frame sequences showed weaker excess sharing between twins. Insertions were fewer in abundant cord blood beta clonotypes, whereas memory repertoires showed none of this pattern.

MiXCR was run by TCRdb on the 5' RACE reads, yielding one entry per CDR3 protein. Of hundreds of thousands of distinct CDR3 sequences detected, around an eighth appear once; the ten largest clones hold around 1.5%. These data also formed part of another study, on yellow fever vaccine responses in identical twins.

The source of this sequence is a woman in her late teens or twenties in good health. Sequenced sample: PBMCs.

CDR3 protein: CATSKTTGGDYNEQFF. CDR3 DNA sequence: TGTGCCACCAGCAAAACGACAGGGGGCGACTACAATGAGCAGTTCTTC. This chain uses TRBV15 with TRBJ2-1; 10 nucleotides align to TRBD1. This CDR3 spans 16 amino acids. Germline V gene data show CDR1 as LNHNV and CDR2 as YYDKDF (reference sequence). Trimming took 4 bases from V and 3 from J; bases not matched to a gene: 6. The full variable domain, its missing parts supplied by reference TRBV15 and TRBJ2-1, is DAMVIQNPRYQVTQFGKPVTLSCSQTLNHNVMYWYQQKSSQAPKLLFHYYDKDFNNEADTPDNFQSRRPNTSFCFLDIRSPGLGDTAMYLCATSKTTGGDYNEQFFGPGTRLTVL.